The rows below give T cell receptor beta chains drawn from one sample of a study of OX40 agonist ivuxolimab in advanced cancers. Only in-frame clones appear in the TCRdb table, and some are missing; sequencing was by immunoSEQ multiplex PCR. The profile shows approximately 45,000 clones, about 88% of them singletons. The source material was CD4+ or CD8+ T cells sorted from blood, sampled in a trial of the OX40 agonist ivuxolimab. Receptors were obtained from an adult with an advanced solid tumor such as melanoma, head and neck, liver or kidney cancer. Each CDR3 is given with its conserved first and last residue. Each record gives: J gene, D gene, V gene, clone size, CDR3 protein, CDR3 DNA. The D gene is left open where the match is weak. The size field is filled for only some rows; it gives once, few, many or a size class.

J gene: TRBJ1-1; D gene: TRBD1; V gene: TRBV19; clone size: once; CDR3 protein: CASSPDRDTEAFF; CDR3 DNA: TGTGCCAGTAGTCCCGACAGGGACACTGAAGCTTTCTTT
J gene: TRBJ2-5; D gene: TRBD2; V gene: TRBV10-2; clone size: few; CDR3 protein: CASRIAGRETQYF; CDR3 DNA: TGCGCCAGCAGGATAGCGGGACGAGAGACCCAGTACTTC
J gene: TRBJ2-2; D gene: .; V gene: TRBV5-1; clone size: few; CDR3 protein: CASSQQFTGELFF; CDR3 DNA: TGCGCCAGCAGCCAACAGTTCACCGGGGAGCTGTTTTTT
J gene: TRBJ2-7; D gene: .; V gene: TRBV7-9; clone size: .; CDR3 protein: CASSLVGGSYEQYF; CDR3 DNA: TGTGCCAGCAGCTTAGTTGGCGGCTCCTACGAGCAGTACTTC
J gene: TRBJ2-5; D gene: TRBD2; V gene: TRBV5-6; clone size: .; CDR3 protein: CASSPPGLAGGVETQYF; CDR3 DNA: TGTGCCAGCAGCCCGCCGGGACTAGCGGGAGGGGTAGAGACCCAGTACTTC
J gene: TRBJ1-5; D gene: .; V gene: TRBV2; clone size: .; CDR3 protein: CASTSWQTNQPQHF; CDR3 DNA: TGTGCCAGCACTTCCTGGCAGACAAATCAGCCCCAGCATTTT
J gene: TRBJ2-1; D gene: .; V gene: TRBV7-8; clone size: .; CDR3 protein: CASSLYMGGFNEQFF; CDR3 DNA: TGTGCCAGCAGTCTTTACATGGGGGGCTTCAATGAGCAGTTCTTC
J gene: TRBJ2-7; D gene: .; V gene: TRBV6-5; clone size: .; CDR3 protein: CASSYSREPYEQYF; CDR3 DNA: TGTGCCAGCAGTTACAGTAGGGAGCCTTACGAGCAGTACTTC
J gene: TRBJ1-1; D gene: .; V gene: TRBV5-4; clone size: .; CDR3 protein: CASSLLGAWNTEAFF; CDR3 DNA: TGTGCCAGCAGCTTGCTGGGGGCCTGGAACACTGAAGCTTTCTTT
J gene: TRBJ2-7; D gene: TRBD2; V gene: TRBV10-1; clone size: .; CDR3 protein: CASSDRGGSYTYEQYF; CDR3 DNA: TGCGCCAGCAGTGACCGGGGCGGGAGCTATACCTACGAGCAGTACTTC
J gene: TRBJ1-3; D gene: .; V gene: TRBV7-8; clone size: .; CDR3 protein: CASSLKRRLDSGNTIYF; CDR3 DNA: TGTGCCAGCAGCTTAAAAAGGAGGTTGGACTCTGGAAACACCATATATTTT
J gene: TRBJ1-5; D gene: .; V gene: TRBV27; clone size: .; CDR3 protein: CASSLNGIAQHF; CDR3 DNA: TGTGCCAGCAGTTTAAACGGTATAGCCCAGCATTTT
J gene: TRBJ2-1; D gene: TRBD2; V gene: TRBV2; clone size: .; CDR3 protein: CASSGGLAGYNEQFF; CDR3 DNA: TGTGCCAGCAGCGGGGGGTTAGCGGGCTACAATGAGCAGTTCTTC
J gene: TRBJ1-4; D gene: .; V gene: TRBV10-2; clone size: .; CDR3 protein: CASSENEKLFF; CDR3 DNA: TGCGCCAGCAGTGAGAATGAAAAACTGTTTTTT
J gene: TRBJ1-1; D gene: TRBD1; V gene: TRBV10-3; clone size: .; CDR3 protein: CATRQGVEAFF; CDR3 DNA: TGTGCCACAAGACAGGGTGTGGAAGCTTTCTTT
J gene: TRBJ1-1; D gene: TRBD1; V gene: TRBV30; clone size: .; CDR3 protein: CAWSVVDRVDTEAFF; CDR3 DNA: TGTGCCTGGAGTGTAGTAGACAGGGTGGACACTGAAGCTTTCTTT
J gene: TRBJ2-7; D gene: TRBD2; V gene: TRBV9; clone size: .; CDR3 protein: CASSAEGLPGHEQYF; CDR3 DNA: TGTGCCAGCAGCGCGGAGGGACTACCTGGCCACGAGCAGTACTTC
J gene: TRBJ2-7; D gene: TRBD2; V gene: TRBV6-1; clone size: .; CDR3 protein: CASSDYLAGHEQYF; CDR3 DNA: TGTGCCAGCAGTGACTACTTAGCGGGGCACGAGCAGTACTTC
J gene: TRBJ1-1; D gene: TRBD1; V gene: TRBV6-5; clone size: .; CDR3 protein: CASRPPGGGTEAFF; CDR3 DNA: TGTGCCAGCAGACCACCAGGGGGCGGCACTGAAGCTTTCTTT
J gene: TRBJ2-5; D gene: TRBD2; V gene: TRBV9; clone size: .; CDR3 protein: CASSRGGQETQYF; CDR3 DNA: TGTGCCAGCAGCCGGGGGGGCCAAGAGACCCAGTACTTC
J gene: TRBJ1-1; D gene: TRBD1; V gene: TRBV2; clone size: .; CDR3 protein: CAQRRGPTEAFF; CDR3 DNA: TGTGCCCAGCGCAGGGGGCCTACTGAAGCTTTCTTT
J gene: TRBJ2-7; D gene: TRBD2; V gene: TRBV2; clone size: once; CDR3 protein: CASSELAGGFSYEQYF; CDR3 DNA: TGTGCCAGCAGTGAACTAGCGGGAGGTTTCTCCTACGAGCAGTACTTC
J gene: TRBJ1-1; D gene: .; V gene: TRBV6-5; clone size: .; CDR3 protein: CASSYSGSATEAFF; CDR3 DNA: TGTGCCAGCAGTTACTCAGGGTCGGCTACTGAAGCTTTCTTT
J gene: TRBJ2-7; D gene: .; V gene: TRBV25-1; clone size: few; CDR3 protein: CASSELSGWEQYF; CDR3 DNA: TGTGCCAGCAGTGAATTATCGGGGTGGGAGCAGTACTTC
J gene: TRBJ2-5; D gene: .; V gene: TRBV18; clone size: .; CDR3 protein: CASSPQPGRETQYF; CDR3 DNA: TGTGCCAGCTCACCACAGCCTGGCCGGGAGACCCAGTACTTC
J gene: TRBJ1-6; D gene: .; V gene: TRBV10-3; clone size: few; CDR3 protein: CAISESGQNPLHF; CDR3 DNA: TGTGCCATCAGTGAGTCAGGACAGAACCCCCTCCACTTT
J gene: TRBJ2-1; D gene: .; V gene: TRBV7-8; clone size: .; CDR3 protein: CASNVAGTNEQFF; CDR3 DNA: TGTGCCAGCAACGTGGCGGGGACCAATGAGCAGTTCTTC
J gene: TRBJ1-1; D gene: .; V gene: TRBV11-2; clone size: once; CDR3 protein: CASSLVSNTEAFF; CDR3 DNA: TGTGCCAGCAGCTTAGTTTCCAACACTGAAGCTTTCTTT
J gene: TRBJ2-7; D gene: .; V gene: TRBV10-3; clone size: .; CDR3 protein: CAISEGLRLLASAYEQYF; CDR3 DNA: TGTGCCATCAGTGAGGGGCTGAGGTTACTAGCTTCCGCCTACGAGCAGTACTTC
J gene: TRBJ1-1; D gene: .; V gene: TRBV11-2; clone size: .; CDR3 protein: CASSLTEAAGREAFF; CDR3 DNA: TGTGCCAGCAGCTTAACGGAGGCGGCAGGGAGGGAAGCTTTCTTT
J gene: TRBJ2-7; D gene: TRBD2; V gene: TRBV7-3; clone size: once; CDR3 protein: CASSFGRTYEQYF; CDR3 DNA: TGTGCCAGCAGCTTCGGGAGGACCTACGAGCAGTACTTC
J gene: TRBJ2-5; D gene: .; V gene: TRBV27; clone size: .; CDR3 protein: CASSLVGETQYF; CDR3 DNA: TGTGCCAGCAGTCTAGTCGGCGAGACCCAGTACTTC
J gene: TRBJ2-5; D gene: TRBD2; V gene: TRBV6-1; clone size: .; CDR3 protein: CASSGETSGRAGETQYF; CDR3 DNA: TGTGCCAGCAGTGGCGAGACTAGCGGGAGGGCCGGGGAGACCCAGTACTTC
J gene: TRBJ2-3; D gene: TRBD2; V gene: TRBV9; clone size: .; CDR3 protein: CASSVGGEGHTQYF; CDR3 DNA: TGTGCCAGCAGCGTAGGGGGGGAGGGCCATACGCAGTATTTT
J gene: TRBJ2-2; D gene: .; V gene: TRBV5-6; clone size: .; CDR3 protein: CASSLSLGIGELFF; CDR3 DNA: TGTGCCAGCAGCTTGTCTCTAGGGATCGGGGAGCTGTTTTTT
J gene: TRBJ2-7; D gene: TRBD2; V gene: TRBV10-3; clone size: once; CDR3 protein: CAISERRGNSYEQYF; CDR3 DNA: TGTGCCATCAGTGAGCGGCGGGGGAACTCCTACGAGCAGTACTTC
J gene: TRBJ2-3; D gene: .; V gene: TRBV7-2; clone size: few; CDR3 protein: CASSLDGGYTDTQYF; CDR3 DNA: TGTGCCAGCAGCTTAGATGGGGGGTACACAGATACGCAGTATTTT
J gene: TRBJ2-6; D gene: .; V gene: TRBV5-4; clone size: .; CDR3 protein: CASSPYHSGANVLTF; CDR3 DNA: TGTGCCAGCAGCCCATACCACTCTGGGGCCAACGTCCTGACTTTC
J gene: TRBJ2-7; D gene: TRBD2; V gene: TRBV15; clone size: .; CDR3 protein: CATSRDWTSQADEQYF; CDR3 DNA: TGTGCCACCAGCAGAGACTGGACTAGCCAAGCGGACGAGCAGTACTTC
J gene: TRBJ2-5; D gene: .; V gene: TRBV7-2; clone size: .; CDR3 protein: CASSLYAAGLQETQYF; CDR3 DNA: TGTGCCAGCAGCTTATACGCGGCAGGCCTCCAAGAGACCCAGTACTTC
J gene: TRBJ1-4; D gene: .; V gene: TRBV18; clone size: .; CDR3 protein: CASSPGGPAANEKLFF; CDR3 DNA: TGTGCCAGCTCACCCGGGGGCCCTGCAGCTAATGAAAAACTGTTTTTT
J gene: TRBJ2-2; D gene: .; V gene: TRBV18; clone size: .; CDR3 protein: CASSPGGAGDGELFF; CDR3 DNA: TGTGCCAGCTCACCTGGGGGCGCCGGGGACGGGGAGCTGTTTTTT
J gene: TRBJ2-7; D gene: .; V gene: TRBV5-4; clone size: .; CDR3 protein: CASSLATSYLSYEQYF; CDR3 DNA: TGTGCCAGCAGCTTGGCAACCTCGTACCTTTCCTACGAGCAGTACTTC
J gene: TRBJ1-5; D gene: .; V gene: TRBV28; clone size: .; CDR3 protein: CASSLSVGYQPQHF; CDR3 DNA: TGTGCCAGCAGTTTAAGTGTGGGGTATCAGCCCCAGCATTTT
J gene: TRBJ1-4; D gene: TRBD1; V gene: TRBV11-2; clone size: .; CDR3 protein: CASSPDRGVGTNEKLFF; CDR3 DNA: TGTGCCAGCAGCCCCGACAGGGGAGTAGGCACTAATGAAAAACTGTTTTTT
J gene: TRBJ2-5; D gene: .; V gene: TRBV9; clone size: .; CDR3 protein: CASSVLGETQYF; CDR3 DNA: TGTGCCAGCAGCGTCTTGGGAGAGACCCAGTACTTC